Sequencing of this TCR beta chain was carried out in a study of T-cell reconstitution after alpha-beta-depleted transplantation in children. A library of TCRbeta sequences, prepared with unique molecular identifiers, was generated. TCRdb independently ran MiXCR on the PCR reads; one entry per CDR3 protein. The data show around 700,000 distinct CDR3 sequences, with roughly 14% seen just once and about 0.79% held by the top ten. This clonotype was counted only a few times. Its cognate antigen is unknown. This CDR3 is built from 14 residues. Germline assignment: CDR1 SGHRS and CDR2 YFSETQ. Trimming removed 4 bases from V and 5 bases from J; junction bases left unmatched: 4. Study-wide findings and caveats: Several hundred graft clones that had expanded were reportedly the source of alpha-beta T cells about two months after transplant. Surviving recipient cells, namely T cells and thymic progenitors, were the source of high day-60 TCRbeta diversity in some patients. Among T cells one year after transplant, newly produced cells accounted for most counts and diversity.

The receptor's source is a girl aged 2 to 10 with congenital amegakaryocytic thrombocytopenia, due to receive a stem cell transplant. The chain links TRBV5-1 to TRBJ2-1; TRBD1 matches 9 bases. The sequencing used PBMCs, collected before TCRalphabeta/CD19-depleted stem cell transplant. CDR3 protein: CASSAGQGNNEQFF. DNA for the CDR3: TGCGCCAGCAGCGCGGGACAGGGAAACAATGAGCAGTTCTTC.